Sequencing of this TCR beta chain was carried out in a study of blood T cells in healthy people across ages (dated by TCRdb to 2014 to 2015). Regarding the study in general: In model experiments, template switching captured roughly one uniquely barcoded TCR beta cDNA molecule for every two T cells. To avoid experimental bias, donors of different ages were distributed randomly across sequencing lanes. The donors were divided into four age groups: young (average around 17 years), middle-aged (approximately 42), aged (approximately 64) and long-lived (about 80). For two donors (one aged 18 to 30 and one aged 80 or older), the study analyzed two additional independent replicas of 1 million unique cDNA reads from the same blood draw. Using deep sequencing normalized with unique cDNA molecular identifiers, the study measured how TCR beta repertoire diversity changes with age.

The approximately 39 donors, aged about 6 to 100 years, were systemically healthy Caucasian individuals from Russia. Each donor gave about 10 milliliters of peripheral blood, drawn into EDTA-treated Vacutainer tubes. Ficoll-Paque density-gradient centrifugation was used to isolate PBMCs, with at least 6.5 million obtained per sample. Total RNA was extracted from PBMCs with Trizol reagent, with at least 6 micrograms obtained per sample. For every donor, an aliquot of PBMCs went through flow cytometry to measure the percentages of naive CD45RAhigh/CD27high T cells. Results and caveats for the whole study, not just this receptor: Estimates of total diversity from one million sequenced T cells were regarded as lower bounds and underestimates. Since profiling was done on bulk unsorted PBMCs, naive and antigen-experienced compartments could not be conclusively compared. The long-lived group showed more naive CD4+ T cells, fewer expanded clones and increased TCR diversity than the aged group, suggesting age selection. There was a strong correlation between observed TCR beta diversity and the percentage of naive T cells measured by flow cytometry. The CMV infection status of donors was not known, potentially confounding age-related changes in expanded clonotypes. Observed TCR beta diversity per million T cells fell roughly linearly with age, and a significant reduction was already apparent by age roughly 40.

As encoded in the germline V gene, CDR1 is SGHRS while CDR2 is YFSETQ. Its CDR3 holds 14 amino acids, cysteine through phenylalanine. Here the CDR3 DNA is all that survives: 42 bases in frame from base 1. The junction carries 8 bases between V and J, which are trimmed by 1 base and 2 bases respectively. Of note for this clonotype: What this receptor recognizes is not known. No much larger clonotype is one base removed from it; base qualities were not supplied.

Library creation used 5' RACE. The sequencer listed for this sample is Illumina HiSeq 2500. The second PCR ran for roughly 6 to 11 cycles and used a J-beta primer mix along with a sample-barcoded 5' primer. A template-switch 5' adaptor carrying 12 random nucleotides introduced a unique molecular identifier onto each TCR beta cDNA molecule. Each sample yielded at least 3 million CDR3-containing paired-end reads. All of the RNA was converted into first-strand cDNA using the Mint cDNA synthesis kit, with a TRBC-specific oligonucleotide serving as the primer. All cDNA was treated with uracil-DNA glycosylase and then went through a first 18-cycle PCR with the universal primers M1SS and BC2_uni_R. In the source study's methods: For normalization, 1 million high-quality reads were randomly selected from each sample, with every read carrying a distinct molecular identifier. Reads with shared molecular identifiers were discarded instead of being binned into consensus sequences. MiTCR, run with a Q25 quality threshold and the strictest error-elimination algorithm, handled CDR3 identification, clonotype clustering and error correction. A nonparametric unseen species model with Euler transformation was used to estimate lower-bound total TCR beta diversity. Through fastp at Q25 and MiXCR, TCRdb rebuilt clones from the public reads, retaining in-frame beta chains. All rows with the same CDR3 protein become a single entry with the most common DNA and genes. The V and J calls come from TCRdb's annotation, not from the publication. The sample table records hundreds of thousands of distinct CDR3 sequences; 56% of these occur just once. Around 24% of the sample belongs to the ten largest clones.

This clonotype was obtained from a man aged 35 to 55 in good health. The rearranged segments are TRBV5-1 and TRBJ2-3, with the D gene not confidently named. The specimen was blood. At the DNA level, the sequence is TGCGCCAGCAGCTTGTACGAGGTCACAGATACGCAGTATTTT. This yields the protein CASSLYEVTDTQYF.